The entry that follows covers one T cell receptor beta chain sequence. Its antigen is unidentified. Method: immunoSEQ multiplex PCR; TCRdb's copy keeps in-frame clones and lacks some. The sample has 60,000 or so clones, about nine tenths seen once. The sample comes from a study of glioma-infiltrating T cells after dendritic cell vaccination. Points from the study as a whole: Patients with more pretreatment TILs had longer time to progression and survival.

CDR3 size: 12 residues. Trimming cost V 4 bases and J 8 bases, with 11 bases left between them. Per germline, CDR1 GTSNPN and CDR2 SVGIG (reference sequence). Time point reported: after dendritic cell vaccination, including at tumor progression/relapse. The TCR was taken from a human donor with glioblastoma. The sequences come from blood, collected after dendritic cell vaccination. V is TRBV30 and J is TRBJ1-4; tentative D call: TRBD1 (6 bases). The CDR3 DNA reads TGTGCCTGGAATACAGGGCACGAAAAACTGTTTTTT. As protein: CAWNTGHEKLFF.